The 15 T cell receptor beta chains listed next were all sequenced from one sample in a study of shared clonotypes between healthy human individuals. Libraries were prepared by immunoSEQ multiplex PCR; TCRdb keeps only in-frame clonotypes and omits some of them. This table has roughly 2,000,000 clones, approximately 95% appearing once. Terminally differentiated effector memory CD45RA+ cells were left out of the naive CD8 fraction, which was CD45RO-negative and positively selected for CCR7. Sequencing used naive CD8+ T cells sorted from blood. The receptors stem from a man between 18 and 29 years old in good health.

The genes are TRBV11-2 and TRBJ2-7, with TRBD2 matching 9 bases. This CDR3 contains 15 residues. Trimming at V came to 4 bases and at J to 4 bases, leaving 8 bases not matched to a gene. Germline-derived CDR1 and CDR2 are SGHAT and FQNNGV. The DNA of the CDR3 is TGTGCCAGCAGCTCAATAGCGGGAGCGAAATACGAGCAGTACTTC. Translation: CASSSIAGAKYEQYF.

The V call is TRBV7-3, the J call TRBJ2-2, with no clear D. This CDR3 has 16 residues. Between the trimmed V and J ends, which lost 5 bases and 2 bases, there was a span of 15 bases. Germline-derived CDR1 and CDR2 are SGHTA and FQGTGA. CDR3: CASSRGPGSNTGELFF. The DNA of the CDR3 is TGTGCCAGCAGCCGAGGACCCGGGTCCAACACCGGGGAGCTGTTTTTT.

The chain's CDR3 is CASSYSGVLDTIYF. As DNA, the CDR3 is TGTGCCAGCAGTTACTCCGGGGTTCTTGACACCATATATTTT. This chain uses TRBV6-5 with TRBJ1-3; D remains ambiguous. The CDR3 runs to 14 residues. Germline V gives CDR1 MNHEY, CDR2 SVGAGI. Between the trimmed V and J ends, which lost 0 bases and 8 bases, there was a span of 11 bases.

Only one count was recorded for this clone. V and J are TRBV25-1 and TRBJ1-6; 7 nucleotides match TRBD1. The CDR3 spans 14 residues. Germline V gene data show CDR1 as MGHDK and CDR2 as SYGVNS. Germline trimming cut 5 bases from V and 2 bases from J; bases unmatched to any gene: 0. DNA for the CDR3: TGTGCCAGCAGTCAGGGGGCCTATAATTCACCCCTCCACTTT. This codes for CASSQGAYNSPLHF. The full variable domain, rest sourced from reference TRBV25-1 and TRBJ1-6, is EADIYQTPRYLVIGTGKKITLECSQTMGHDKMYWYQQDPGMELHLIHYSYGVNSTEKGDLSSESTVSRIRTEHFPLTLESARPSHTSQYLCASSQGAYNSPLHFGNGTRLTVT.

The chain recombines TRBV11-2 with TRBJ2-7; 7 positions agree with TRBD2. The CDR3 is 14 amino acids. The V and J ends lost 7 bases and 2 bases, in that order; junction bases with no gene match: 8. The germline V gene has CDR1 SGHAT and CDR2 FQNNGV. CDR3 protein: CASTISGMTYEQYF. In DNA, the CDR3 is TGTGCCAGCACCATCAGCGGGATGACCTACGAGCAGTACTTC.

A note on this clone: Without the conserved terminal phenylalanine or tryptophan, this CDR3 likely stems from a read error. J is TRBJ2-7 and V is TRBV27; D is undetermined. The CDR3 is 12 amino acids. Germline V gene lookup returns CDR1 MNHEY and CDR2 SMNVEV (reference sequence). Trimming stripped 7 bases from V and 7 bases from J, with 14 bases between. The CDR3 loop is CASNPPSWEQYL. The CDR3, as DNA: TGTGCCAGCAATCCGCCTTCCTGGGAGCAGTACCTC.

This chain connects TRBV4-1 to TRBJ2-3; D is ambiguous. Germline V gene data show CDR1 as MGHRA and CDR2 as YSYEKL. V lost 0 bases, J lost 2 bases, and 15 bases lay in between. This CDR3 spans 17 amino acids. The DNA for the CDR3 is TGCGCCAGCAGCCAAGAAGGGCTAGGCCTCGTCACAGATACGCAGTATTTT. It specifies CASSQEGLGLVTDTQYF.

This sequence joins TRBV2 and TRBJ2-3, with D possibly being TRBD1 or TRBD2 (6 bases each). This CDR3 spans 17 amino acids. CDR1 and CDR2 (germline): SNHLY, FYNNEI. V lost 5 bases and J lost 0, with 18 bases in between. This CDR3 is CASSPLGAGTSTDTQYF. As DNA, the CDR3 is TGTGCCAGCAGTCCGCTGGGGGCGGGGACTAGCACAGATACGCAGTATTTT.

This CDR3 is CASSSRTSGRYEQFF. The CDR3 coding sequence is TGCGCCAGCAGTTCTCGGACTAGCGGGAGGTATGAGCAGTTCTTC. This chain joins TRBV4-3 and TRBJ2-1, with 14 bases that match TRBD2. Per the germline V gene, CDR1 is LGHNA and CDR2 is YSLEER. Losses at the gene ends were 6 bases for V and 8 bases for J; bases not matched to a gene: 6. The CDR3 has 15 amino acids.

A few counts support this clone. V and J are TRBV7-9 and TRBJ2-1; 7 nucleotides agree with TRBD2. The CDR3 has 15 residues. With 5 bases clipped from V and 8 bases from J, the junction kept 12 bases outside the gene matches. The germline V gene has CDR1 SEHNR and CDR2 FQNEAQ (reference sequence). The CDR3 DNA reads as TGTGCCAGCAGCCTGACTAGCCTCCCCTGGGATGAGCAGTTCTTC. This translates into CASSLTSLPWDEQFF.

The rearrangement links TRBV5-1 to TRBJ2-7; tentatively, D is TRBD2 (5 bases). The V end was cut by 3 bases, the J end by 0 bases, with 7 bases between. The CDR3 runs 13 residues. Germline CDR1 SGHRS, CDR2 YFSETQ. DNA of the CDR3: TGCGCCAGCAGCTGGGAGAGCTCCTACGAGCAGTACTTC. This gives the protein CASSWESSYEQYF.

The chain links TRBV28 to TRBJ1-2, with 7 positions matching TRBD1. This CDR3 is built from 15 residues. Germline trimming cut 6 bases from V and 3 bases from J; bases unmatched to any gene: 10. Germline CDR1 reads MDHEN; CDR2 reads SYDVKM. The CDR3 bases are TGTGCCAGCAGGCCTCCGGGACAGATTGACTATGGCTACACCTTC. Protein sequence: CASRPPGQIDYGYTF.

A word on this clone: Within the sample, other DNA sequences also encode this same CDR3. CDR3 nucleotides: TGTGCCTGGAGTTTAGCGGGGGCATACGAGCAGTACTTC. As protein: CAWSLAGAYEQYF. The rearrangement joins TRBV30 to TRBJ2-7; TRBD2 agrees at 9 bases. With 2 bases clipped from V and 4 bases from J, the junction kept 3 bases outside the gene matches. The CDR3 contains 13 residues. Per the germline V gene, CDR1 is GTSNPN and CDR2 is SVGIG (reference sequence).

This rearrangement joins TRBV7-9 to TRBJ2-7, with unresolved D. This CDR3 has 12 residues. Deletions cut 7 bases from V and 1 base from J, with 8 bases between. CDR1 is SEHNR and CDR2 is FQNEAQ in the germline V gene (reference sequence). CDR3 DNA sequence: TGTGCCAGCACCTCGGAATCCTACGAGCAGTACTTC. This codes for CASTSESYEQYF.

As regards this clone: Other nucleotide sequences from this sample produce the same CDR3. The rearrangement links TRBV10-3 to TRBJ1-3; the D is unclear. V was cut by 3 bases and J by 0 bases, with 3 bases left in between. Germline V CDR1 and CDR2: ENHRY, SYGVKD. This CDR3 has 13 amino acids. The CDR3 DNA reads TGTGCCATCAGTGAAAGCTCTGGAAACACCATATATTTT. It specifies CAISESSGNTIYF.